These 13 T cell receptor beta chains were all obtained from the same sample, sequenced in a study of graft-versus-host responses after intestinal transplantation. The assay was immunoSEQ multiplex PCR, and TCRdb's table has in-frame clones only and misses some. The sample has 7,700 or so clones; 30% are singletons. The material was alloreactive CD4+ T cells from a mixed lymphocyte reaction culture, obtained before transplantation. Stated subset: CFSE-low proliferating T cells sorted from roughly six-day pre-transplant mixed lymphocyte reaction (GvH or HvG direction). The receptors were gathered from a human patient who was an organ donor for intestinal transplantation.

The V gene is TRBV28, the J gene TRBJ1-2; D remains ambiguous. CDR1 and CDR2 from the germline V gene are MDHEN and SYDVKM. Trimming left V 4 bases short and J 8 bases short, with 14 bases between. The CDR3 consists of 13 residues. As DNA, the CDR3 is TGTGCCAGCAGTTCCACTATGGGCGGGGGCTACACCTTC. This sequence encodes CASSSTMGGGYTF.

This clone was seen a few times. The rearrangement links TRBV5-1 to TRBJ1-2; D gene unclear. V was shortened by 5 bases and J by 2 bases, with 13 bases between the two germline ends. Per the germline V gene, CDR1 is SGHRS and CDR2 is YFSETQ. This CDR3 has 14 residues. CDR3: CASRHTGANYGYTF. The CDR3 DNA reads as TGCGCCAGCAGACACACCGGAGCCAACTATGGCTACACCTTC.

This clone showed up just a few times. The chain recombines TRBV18 with TRBJ2-5, with D maybe TRBD1 (5 bases). The CDR3 covers 14 residues. V lost 8 bases to trimming and J lost 4 bases, with 17 bases between them. Germline CDR1 is KGHSH and CDR2 is LQKENI. The CDR3, as DNA: TGTGCCAGCGGGGCGACAGTTCCGGTAGAGACCCAGTACTTC. Residues: CASGATVPVETQYF.

This clone was seen a handful of times. In DNA, the CDR3 is TGTGCCAGCAGTTACGGGGGGACGAGCACAGATACGCAGTATTTT. This sequence encodes CASSYGGTSTDTQYF. V is TRBV6-6 and J is TRBJ2-3; D is perhaps TRBD2 (6 bases). From germline, CDR1 is MNHNY and CDR2 SVGAGI (reference sequence). The CDR3 length is 15 residues. The V gene lost 2 bases and the J gene lost 0 bases, with 9 bases spanning the gap.

There are a few counts of this clone. CDR3 bases: TGTGCCAGCAGCTACAGTTGGGTGGATGAAAAACTGTTTTTT. Its protein product is CASSYSWVDEKLFF. V usage is TRBV9 and J usage is TRBJ1-4; D remains ambiguous. Looked up from germline, CDR1 is SGDLS and CDR2 is YYNGEE. The CDR3 is 14 residues long. The V end lost 4 bases, the J end lost 6 bases, and 13 bases lay between the germline ends.

By proportion, this clone is medium-sized (0.01 to 0.1%). The chain links TRBV6-5 to TRBJ1-2, with 7 bases matching TRBD1. V shed 5 bases, J shed 2 bases, and the junction held 8 bases outside the gene matches. The CDR3 extends over 15 amino acids. Germline V lookup: CDR1 MNHEY, CDR2 SVGAGI. CDR3 nucleotides: TGTGCCAGCAGTCGCCCGCACAGGGGAAACTATGGCTACACCTTC. Its protein is CASSRPHRGNYGYTF.

Concerning this clone: A junction end diverges from the germline sequence, so it may reflect a read error. The genes are TRBV6-6 and TRBJ2-5; 10 bases align to TRBD2. Germline values: CDR1 MNHNY, CDR2 SVGAGI (reference sequence). This CDR3 is built from 13 residues. The CDR3 sequence: CATLAGAQGTQYF. The CDR3 region has the DNA TGTGCCACCCTAGCGGGGGCCCAAGGGACCCAGTACTTC.

Only a few counts were recorded for this clone. The V call is TRBV7-2, the J call TRBJ2-3; weak D call: TRBD2 (5 bases). Trimming left V 3 bases short and J 7 bases short, with 8 bases between. There are 12 residues in the CDR3. Germline CDR1 reads SGHTA; CDR2 reads FQGNSA. CDR3 sequence reads: CASSLGGHTQYF. In nucleotides, the CDR3 is TGTGCCAGCAGCTTGGGCGGGCATACGCAGTATTTT. The full variable domain, its missing parts supplied by reference TRBV7-2 and TRBJ2-3, is GAGVSQSPSNKVTEKGKDVELRCDPISGHTALYWYRQSLGQGLEFLIYFQGNSAPDKSGLPSDRFSAERTGGSVSTLTIQRTQQEDSAVYLCASSLGGHTQYFGPGTRLTVL.

Remarks on this clone: Distinct nucleotide sequences in the sample also encode this CDR3. The V gene is TRBV18, the J gene TRBJ2-3; D is unclear. V was pared by 3 bases and J by 6 bases, with 7 bases between. From germline, CDR1 is KGHSH and CDR2 LQKENI. CDR3 length equals 12 residues. The CDR3 sequence is CASSPPGDTQYF. As DNA, the CDR3 is TGTGCCAGCTCACCTCCCGGTGATACGCAGTATTTT.

The rearrangement joins TRBV5-8 to TRBJ2-3; D is ambiguous. Germline CDR1 SGHTS, CDR2 YDEGEE. The V gene lost 1 base and the J gene lost 2 bases, with 8 bases spanning the gap. The CDR3 is made up of 14 amino acids. CDR3 sequence reads: CASSLLWPTDTQYF. In nucleotides, the CDR3 is TGTGCCAGCAGCTTGTTGTGGCCCACAGATACGCAGTATTTT.

This clone has only a few counts. This chain links TRBV23-1 with TRBJ1-6, with D maybe TRBD1 (5 bases). TRBV23-1 is reported as an ORF; its role is uncertain. Trimming shortened V by 2 bases and J by 7 bases, and 15 bases separated the two germline ends. This CDR3 spans 16 amino acids. The CDR3 loop is CASSQVSRVRNSPLHF. CDR3 sequence (DNA): TGCGCCAGCAGTCAAGTCAGCAGGGTACGGAATTCACCCCTCCACTTT.

CDR3 residues: CATSRDHLGLYGYTF. DNA for the CDR3: TGTGCCACCAGCAGAGATCATTTAGGACTATATGGCTACACCTTC. This rearrangement joins TRBV15 to TRBJ1-2; no clear D gene. Trimming left V 0 bases short and J 5 bases short, with 13 bases between. CDR3 size: 15 residues. CDR1 and CDR2 (germline): LNHNV, YYDKDF (reference sequence).

The chain employs TRBV7-3 and TRBJ2-2; D perhaps matches TRBD2 (5 bases). V was shortened by 5 bases and J by 0 bases, with 16 bases between the two germline ends. The CDR3 contains 17 residues. The V gene's germline CDR1 is SGHTA and CDR2 FQGTGA. The CDR3 is CASSLLPGSSNTGELFF. CDR3 DNA sequence: TGTGCCAGCAGCCTGCTCCCGGGGAGCTCGAACACCGGGGAGCTGTTTTTT.